This TCR beta chain was sequenced during a study of blood T cell repertoires in COVID-19. The CDR3 covers 13 residues. The germline V gene has CDR1 SGHNT and CDR2 YENEEA. Trimming cost V 7 bases and J 1 base; bases outside gene matches: 4. TCRdb's copy holds only in-frame clones and misses some; the assay was immunoSEQ multiplex PCR. The sample carries more than 85,000 clones, approximately 90% recorded once. This sequence joins TRBV11-3 and TRBJ2-7; 7 nucleotides line up with TRBD1. Input material: peripheral blood. This clonotype was sampled from a human donor in a cohort sampled during active COVID-19. CDR3 in DNA: TGTGCCAGCAACCCGGGACAGTCCTACGAGCAGTACTTC. It is translated as CASNPGQSYEQYF.